The clone carrying this T cell receptor (beta chain) was observed many times. What it recognizes is unknown. CDR1 is DFQATT and CDR2 is SNEGSKA in the germline V gene (reference sequence). The length of the CDR3 is 13 residues. Trimming cost V 2 bases and J 7 bases, with 12 bases left between them. What was amplified from RNA transcripts were TCR beta CDR3 regions. HTBI primers drove first-round RT-PCR of the TCR CDR3. In TCRdb, the multiplex PCR reads were re-called with MiXCR into one record per CDR3 protein. This sample has around 500,000 distinct CDR3 sequences, with approximately 16% found just once. The data are from a study of T cells in Graves' hyperthyroidism and ophthalmopathy. Study-level background: Once the initial diagnosis was made, peripheral blood was obtained before any treatment. Study-wide points: It was a median approximately 6.9 months before onset that the model predicted ophthalmopathy.

The sequenced sample consisted of blood. This rearrangement joins TRBV20-1 to TRBJ2-1; D may be TRBD2 (6 bases). This receptor was identified in a woman in her twenties or thirties with Graves' ophthalmopathy. The CDR3 nucleotides read TGCAGTGCTAGACGGGGGATATGGAATGAGCAGTTCTTC. Protein product: CSARRGIWNEQFF.